A single sample is the source of the 13 T cell receptor beta chains below, sequenced in a study of identical twins. TCRdb redid the calling of the 5' RACE reads with MiXCR, one entry per CDR3 protein. The data show 1.5 million to 2 million distinct CDR3 sequences, 25% to 35% seen once. The sequenced sample consisted of cord blood. The receptors come from a newborn girl in good health.

This chain uses TRBV5-1 with TRBJ2-2; 7 bases agree with TRBD2. This CDR3 is 15 amino acids long. The ends lost 4 bases at V and 3 bases at J; junction bases unmatched: 6. Germline V lookup: CDR1 SGHRS, CDR2 YFSETQ. For the CDR3, the DNA is TGCGCCAGCAGCCACCGGGACTATGACACCGGGGAGCTGTTTTTT. Translation: CASSHRDYDTGELFF.

V and J are TRBV6-1 and TRBJ2-3, with 15 bases fitting TRBD2. After removal of 4 bases from V and 4 bases from J, the junction contained 3 bases not matched to a gene. This CDR3 contains 16 residues. CDR1 and CDR2 from the germline V gene are MNHNS and SASEGT. The CDR3: CASSARTSGRADTQYF. Here the CDR3 DNA reads TGTGCCAGCAGTGCCCGGACTAGCGGGAGGGCAGATACGCAGTATTTT.

The chain employs TRBV12-3 or TRBV12-4 and TRBJ1-5; D is uncertain. V lost 8 bases and J 8 bases, leaving 16 bases between the germline ends. This CDR3 is 13 amino acids long. For the CDR3, the DNA is TGTGCCAGCTATGACGGTGGCCCCGAGCCCCAGCATTTT. The encoded protein is CASYDGGPEPQHF.

This clonotype was observed a few times. The rearrangement links TRBV20-1 to TRBJ2-5; 12 bases line up with TRBD1. Germline CDR1 reads DFQATT; CDR2 reads SNEGSKA (reference sequence). Unmatched junction bases numbered 3, after V lost 3 bases and J lost 4 bases. This CDR3 has 14 amino acids. CDR3 sequence: CSASGTGGAETQYF. The CDR3 coding sequence is TGCAGTGCTAGCGGGACAGGGGGCGCAGAGACCCAGTACTTC.

This sequence joins TRBV24-1 and TRBJ2-4; D remains ambiguous. The V gene's germline CDR1 is KGHDR and CDR2 SFDVKD. The CDR3 runs to 12 residues. V shed 3 bases and J shed 8 bases, with 7 bases lying between them. CDR3 sequence (DNA): TGTGCCACCAGTGATGCGAAGGACATTCAGTACTTC. It codes for CATSDAKDIQYF.

This clonotype was recorded at least ten times. The chain combines TRBV20-1 with TRBJ2-3; 10 nucleotides align to TRBD2. The V gene's germline CDR1 is DFQATT and CDR2 SNEGSKA (reference sequence). The J segment lost 4 bases and the V segment lost 2 bases, leaving 3 bases of the junction unmatched. The CDR3 has 14 residues. CDR3 nucleotide sequence: TGCAGTGCTAGACCTAGCGGGAGCGCAGATACGCAGTATTTT. Its protein product is CSARPSGSADTQYF.

At least ten counts were recorded for this clonotype. V usage is TRBV25-1 and J usage is TRBJ2-3; D remains ambiguous. CDR3 size: 14 residues. CDR1 and CDR2 from the germline V gene are MGHDK and SYGVNS. Trimming took 2 bases from V and 8 from J, leaving 14 bases between them. In nucleotides, the CDR3 is TGTGCCAGCAGTGAACCATCTCAGAAAAGTACGCAGTATTTT. Its translation is CASSEPSQKSTQYF.

V is TRBV12-5 and J is TRBJ1-1; maybe TRBD1 (5 bases). Trimming removed 4 bases at V and 8 bases at J, with 11 bases between. In germline, CDR1 is LGHNT, CDR2 FRNRAP. CDR3 length: 12 amino acids. The CDR3 DNA follows: TGTGCTAGTGGTTGGGACGGCATCGAAGCTTTCTTT. It encodes CASGWDGIEAFF.

The chain joins TRBV25-1 to TRBJ2-3; 13 positions agree with TRBD2. Trimming cost V 4 bases and J 7 bases; bases outside gene matches: 17. Germline V gene lookup returns CDR1 MGHDK and CDR2 SYGVNS. The CDR3 length is 19 residues. The CDR3 region is CASSGGLAGWARPSYTQYF. The CDR3 DNA sequence: TGTGCCAGCAGTGGGGGACTAGCGGGATGGGCTCGACCCTCCTATACGCAGTATTTT.

CDR3 DNA sequence: TGTGCCAGCAGCTTCCCCCGAAGCGGGAGGGACACAGATACGCAGTATTTT. Translation gives CASSFPRSGRDTDTQYF. The chain carries TRBV7-9 and TRBJ2-3; 10 nucleotides match TRBD2. The CDR3 totals 17 residues. V lost 3 bases and J lost 2; bases outside the gene matches: 8. Germline assignment: CDR1 SEHNR and CDR2 FQNEAQ (reference sequence). Full variable domain (outside the CDR3, taken from reference TRBV7-9 and TRBJ2-3): DTGVSQNPRHKITKRGQNVTFRCDPISEHNRLYWYRQTLGQGPEFLTYFQNEAQLEKSRLLSDRFSAERPKGSFSTLEIQRTEQGDSAMYLCASSFPRSGRDTDTQYFGPGTRLTVL.

The DNA for the CDR3 is TGCGCCAGCAGCTTGGAATCAGGGGTAGGTCAGCCCCAGCATTTT. It encodes CASSLESGVGQPQHF. J is TRBJ1-5 and V is TRBV5-1; maybe TRBD1 (6 bases). This CDR3 has 15 amino acids. V lost 0 bases to trimming and J lost 6 bases, with 13 bases between them. Germline V gene sequence: CDR1 SGHRS, CDR2 YFSETQ.

The chain uses TRBV4-1 and TRBJ1-1, with D uncertain. Trimming took 0 bases from V and 0 from J, leaving 11 bases between them. This CDR3 has 16 residues. Germline lookup yields CDR1 MGHRA and CDR2 YSYEKL. CDR3 loop: CASSQEGWRMNTEAFF. CDR3 coding DNA: TGCGCCAGCAGCCAAGAAGGGTGGCGGATGAACACTGAAGCTTTCTTT.

The rearrangement uses TRBV24-1 and TRBJ2-1; D remains ambiguous. CDR1 and CDR2 from the germline V gene are KGHDR and SFDVKD. The V end lost 7 bases, the J end lost 5 bases, and 11 bases lay between the germline ends. This CDR3 region has 13 residues. This CDR3 reads CATRGSGNNEQFF. Here the CDR3 DNA reads TGTGCCACCAGGGGATCCGGTAACAATGAGCAGTTCTTC.